This T cell receptor beta chain was retrieved from a study of OX40 agonist ivuxolimab in advanced cancers. Study-wide context: Ivuxolimab doses were 0.01, 0.1, 0.3, 1.5, 3 or 10 mg/kg every 2 weeks. Patients were roughly 81% male with ages about 20 to 79, mean about 60.

Study outcomes and limitations: In general, CD8+ T cells held more expanded clones than CD4+ did, on average.

The CDR3 extends over 16 amino acids. Losses at the gene ends were 1 base for V and 6 bases for J; bases not matched to a gene: 6. Germline CDR1 and CDR2: SGHTA and FQGNSA. A note on this clone: The antigen remains undetermined.

Libraries were prepared by immunoSEQ multiplex PCR; TCRdb keeps only in-frame clonotypes and omits some of them. The profile shows under 85,000 clones, roughly nine tenths of them singletons. The sequence was collected from an adult with an advanced solid tumor such as melanoma, head and neck, liver or kidney cancer. The V call is TRBV7-2, the J call TRBJ2-3; 11 bases are shared with TRBD2. The source material was CD4+ or CD8+ T cells sorted from blood, sampled in a trial of the OX40 agonist ivuxolimab. The chain's CDR3 is CASSLVAGGPSDTQYF. In DNA, the CDR3 is TGTGCCAGCAGCTTAGTAGCGGGAGGGCCCTCGGATACGCAGTATTTT.